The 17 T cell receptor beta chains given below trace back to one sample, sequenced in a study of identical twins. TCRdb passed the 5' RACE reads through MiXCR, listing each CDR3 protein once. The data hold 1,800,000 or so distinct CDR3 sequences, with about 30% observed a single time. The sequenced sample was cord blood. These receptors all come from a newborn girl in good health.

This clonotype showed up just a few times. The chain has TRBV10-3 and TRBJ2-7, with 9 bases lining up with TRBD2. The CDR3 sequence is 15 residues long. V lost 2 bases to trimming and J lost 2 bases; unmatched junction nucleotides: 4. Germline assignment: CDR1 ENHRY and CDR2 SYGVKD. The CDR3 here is CAISERAGGPYEQYF. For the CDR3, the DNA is TGTGCCATCAGTGAGCGGGCGGGGGGGCCCTACGAGCAGTACTTC.

CDR3 region: CSAEQGGYNEQYF. The CDR3 DNA follows: TGCAGCGCCGAACAGGGGGGGTACAATGAGCAGTACTTC. The rearrangement joins TRBV29-1 to TRBJ2-5; tentatively, D is TRBD1 (8 bases). Trimming took 7 bases from V and 11 from J, leaving 23 bases between them. The germline V gene encodes CDR1 SQVTM and CDR2 ANQGSEA. The CDR3 is made up of 13 amino acids. The full variable domain, its missing parts supplied by reference TRBV29-1 and TRBJ2-5, is SAVISQKPSRDICQRGTSLTIQCQVDSQVTMMFWYRQQPGQSLTLIATANQGSEATYESGFVIDKFPISRPNLTFSTLTVSNMSPEDSSIYLCSAEQGGYNEQYFGPGTRLLVL.

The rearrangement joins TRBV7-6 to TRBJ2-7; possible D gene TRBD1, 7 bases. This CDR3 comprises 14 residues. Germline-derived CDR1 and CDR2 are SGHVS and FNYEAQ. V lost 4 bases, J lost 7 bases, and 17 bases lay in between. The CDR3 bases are TGTGCCAGCAGCTCTCCGACAGGGAGGAATGAGCAGTACTTC. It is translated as CASSSPTGRNEQYF.

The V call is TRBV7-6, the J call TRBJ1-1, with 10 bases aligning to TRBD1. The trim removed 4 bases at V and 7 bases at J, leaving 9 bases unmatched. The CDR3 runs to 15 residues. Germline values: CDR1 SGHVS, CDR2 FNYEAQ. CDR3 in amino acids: CASSSTTGGVGEAFF. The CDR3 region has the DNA TGTGCCAGCAGCTCAACGACAGGGGGCGTTGGTGAAGCTTTCTTT.

The CDR3 spells CASSLVTSGKETQYF. In nucleotides, the CDR3 is TGTGCCAGCAGCTTAGTCACTAGCGGCAAAGAGACCCAGTACTTC. The chain uses TRBV7-2 and TRBJ2-5, with TRBD2 matching 8 bases. Germline CDR1 is SGHTA and CDR2 is FQGNSA. With V trimmed by 1 base and J by 3 bases, 4 bases remained unmatched. CDR3 size: 15 residues. Using reference TRBV7-2 and TRBJ2-5 for the parts outside the CDR3, the full variable domain is GAGVSQSPSNKVTEKGKDVELRCDPISGHTALYWYRQSLGQGLEFLIYFQGNSAPDKSGLPSDRFSAERTGGSVSTLTIQRTQQEDSAVYLCASSLVTSGKETQYFGPGTRLLVL.

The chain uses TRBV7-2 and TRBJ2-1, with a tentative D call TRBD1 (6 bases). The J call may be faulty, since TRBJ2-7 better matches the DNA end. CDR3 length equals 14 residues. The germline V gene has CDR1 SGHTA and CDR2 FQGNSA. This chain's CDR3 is CASSSESGAYEQYF. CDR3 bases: TGTGCCAGCAGCTCGGAGTCAGGGGCCTACGAGCAGTACTTC.

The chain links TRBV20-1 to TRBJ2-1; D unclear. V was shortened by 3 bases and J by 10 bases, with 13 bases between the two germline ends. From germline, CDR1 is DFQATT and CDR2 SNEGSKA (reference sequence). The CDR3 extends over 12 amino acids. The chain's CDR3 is CSASRTAYEQFF. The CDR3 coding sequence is TGCAGTGCTAGTCGGACCGCCTACGAGCAGTTCTTC.

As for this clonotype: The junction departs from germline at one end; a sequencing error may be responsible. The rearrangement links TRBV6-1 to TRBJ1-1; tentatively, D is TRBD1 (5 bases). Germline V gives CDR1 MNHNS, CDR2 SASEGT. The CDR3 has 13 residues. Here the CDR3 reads CASSELMGTGAFF. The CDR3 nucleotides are TGTGCCAGCAGTGAACTTATGGGGACTGGAGCTTTCTTT.

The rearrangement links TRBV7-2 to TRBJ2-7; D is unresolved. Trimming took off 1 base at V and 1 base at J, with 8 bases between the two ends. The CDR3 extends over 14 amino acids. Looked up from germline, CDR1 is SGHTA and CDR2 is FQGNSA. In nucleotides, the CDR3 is TGTGCCAGCAGCTTAGAGGTGATTTCCTACGAGCAGTACTTC. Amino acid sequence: CASSLEVISYEQYF.

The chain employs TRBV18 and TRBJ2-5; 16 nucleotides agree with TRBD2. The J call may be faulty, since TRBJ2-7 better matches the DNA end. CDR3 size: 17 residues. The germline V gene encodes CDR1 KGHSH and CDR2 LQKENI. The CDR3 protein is CASSPPGLAGGHYEQYF. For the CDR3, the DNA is TGTGCCAGCTCACCACCGGGACTAGCGGGGGGGCACTACGAGCAGTACTTC.

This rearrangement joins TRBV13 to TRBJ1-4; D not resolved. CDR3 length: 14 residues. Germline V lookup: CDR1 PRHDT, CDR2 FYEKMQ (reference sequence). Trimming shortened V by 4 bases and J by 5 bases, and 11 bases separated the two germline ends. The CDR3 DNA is TGTGCCAGCAGCTCCATCAGGTGGAATGAAAAACTGTTTTTT. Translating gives CASSSIRWNEKLFF.

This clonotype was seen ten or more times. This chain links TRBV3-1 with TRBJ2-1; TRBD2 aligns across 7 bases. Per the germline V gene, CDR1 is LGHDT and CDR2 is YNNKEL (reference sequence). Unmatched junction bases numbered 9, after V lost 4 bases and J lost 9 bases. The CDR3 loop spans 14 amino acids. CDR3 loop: CASSPPGLLGEQFF. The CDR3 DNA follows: TGTGCCAGCAGCCCCCCGGGACTATTGGGTGAGCAGTTCTTC.

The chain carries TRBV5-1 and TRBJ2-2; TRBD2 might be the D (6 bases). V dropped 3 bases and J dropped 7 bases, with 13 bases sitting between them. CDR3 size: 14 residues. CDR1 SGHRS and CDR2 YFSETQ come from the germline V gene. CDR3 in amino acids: CASSSRLVHGELFF. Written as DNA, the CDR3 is TGCGCCAGCAGCTCCCGACTAGTCCACGGGGAGCTGTTTTTT.

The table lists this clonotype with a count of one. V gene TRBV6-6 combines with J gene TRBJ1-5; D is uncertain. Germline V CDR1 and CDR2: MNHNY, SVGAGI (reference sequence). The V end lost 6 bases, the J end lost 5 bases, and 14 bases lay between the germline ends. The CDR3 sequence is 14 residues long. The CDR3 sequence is CASSLRWTDQPQHF. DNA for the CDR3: TGTGCCAGCAGCCTCCGTTGGACGGATCAGCCCCAGCATTTT.

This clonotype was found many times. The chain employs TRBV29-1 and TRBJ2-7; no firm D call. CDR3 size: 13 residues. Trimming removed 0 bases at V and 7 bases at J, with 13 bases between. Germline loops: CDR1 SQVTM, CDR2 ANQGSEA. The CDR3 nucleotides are TGCAGCGTTGAAGATACGATACTTGGGGAGCAGTACTTC. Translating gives CSVEDTILGEQYF.

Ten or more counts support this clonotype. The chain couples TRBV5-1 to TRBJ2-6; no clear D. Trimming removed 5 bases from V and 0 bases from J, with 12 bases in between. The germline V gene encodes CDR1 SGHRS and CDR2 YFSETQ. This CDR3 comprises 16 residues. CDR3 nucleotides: TGCGCCAGCAGGTTACTCTCTCTCTCTGGGGCCAACGTCCTGACTTTC. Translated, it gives CASRLLSLSGANVLTF.

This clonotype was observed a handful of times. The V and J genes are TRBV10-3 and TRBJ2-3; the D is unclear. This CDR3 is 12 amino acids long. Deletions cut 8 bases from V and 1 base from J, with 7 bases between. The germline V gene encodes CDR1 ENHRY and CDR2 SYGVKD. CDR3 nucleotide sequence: TGTGCCATCCTTGGGGGCACAGATACGCAGTATTTT. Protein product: CAILGGTDTQYF.